A single T cell receptor beta chain is shown here with its context. Its specificity is not known. This specimen comes from a study of vaccination effects on CD4 cells after COVID-19. Study-level background: Post-vaccine sampling took place a median of 72 days after the second dose. General study results and limits: Missing from the study were early post-infection timepoints, and its convalescent patients were few.

V lost 4 bases and J 0 bases, leaving 16 bases between the germline ends. Per germline, CDR1 SGHTA and CDR2 FQGNSA. CDR3 length: 17 amino acids. Libraries were prepared by immunoSEQ multiplex PCR; TCRdb keeps only in-frame clonotypes and omits some of them. The table includes roughly 55,000 clones, around 82% detected once. After expansion with viral peptide pools in the ViraFEST assay, antigen-specific CD4+ T cells were sequenced. Culture proceeded for nine to eleven days, and CD4+ T cells were then isolated. Participants were vaccinated with two doses of either the BNT162b2 or mRNA-1273 vaccine. After 1.8 million or so PBMC were placed in each well, they were cultured with approximately 9.4 IU/ml IL-2 and about 10 ug/ml peptides. On day 3 and again on day 7, half the medium was replaced with IL-2 medium.

This receptor was taken from a human donor who received a COVID-19 vaccine. Sample: CD4+ T cells from PBMCs cultured with HCoV-OC43 spike peptides, taken after COVID-19 vaccination. Indicated subset: HCoV-OC43 spike overlapping peptide pool stimulation. This chain joins TRBV7-2 and TRBJ2-1, with D possibly TRBD2 on 5 matching bases. The CDR3 loop is CASSSPPKRSSYNEQFF. DNA of the CDR3: TGTGCCAGCAGCTCCCCCCCTAAGCGGAGCTCCTACAATGAGCAGTTCTTC.